These T cell receptor beta chains were read from a single sample in a study of blood T cell repertoires in COVID-19. Some clones are missing from TCRdb's copy, which holds only in-frame ones; the method was immunoSEQ multiplex PCR. This table has just under 55,000 clones, about four fifths appearing once. Sequencing used peripheral blood. The receptors originated from an older woman with acute or convalescent COVID-19. Both conserved end residues are part of each CDR3. D genes are given only for firm matches. A row's size may be missing; if present it is once, few, many or a size class.

TRBJ1-1,TRBV18,.,.,TGTGCCAGCTCACCCGTCCTTGACGGGGTGGCTTTCTTT,CASSPVLDGVAFF
TRBJ2-2,TRBV5-1,once,TRBD1,TGCGCCAGCAGCTTGGGGGACAGGGGTACCGGGGAGCTGTTTTTT,CASSLGDRGTGELFF
TRBJ1-2,TRBV19,.,TRBD1,TGTGCCAGTAGTATCATGGGACAGAAACACTATGGCTACACCTTC,CASSIMGQKHYGYTF
TRBJ2-1,TRBV7-2,.,TRBD2,TGTGCCAGCAGCCCTTCAGTGGGACTAGCATACAATGAGCAGTTCTTC,CASSPSVGLAYNEQFF
TRBJ1-6,TRBV18,.,.,TGTGCCAGCTCCGACACAGATATAGGTTCACCCCTCCACTTT,CASSDTDIGSPLHF
TRBJ2-1,TRBV6-5,.,.,TGTGCCAGCAGCTCCCGTCCGAGATCCTACAATGAGCAGTTCTTC,CASSSRPRSYNEQFF
TRBJ1-2,TRBV28,.,.,TGTGCCAGCAGCCTGGGCGGACAAGCTACTTATGGCTACACCTTC,CASSLGGQATYGYTF
TRBJ2-7,TRBV27,.,TRBD2,TGTGCCAGCAGTTTTAGCGGGAGAGACTACGAGCAGTACTTC,CASSFSGRDYEQYF
TRBJ1-3,TRBV30,.,TRBD1,TGTGCCTGGAGTGTACGCCCCCGGACAGGGAAGGGTGGAAACACCATATATTTT,CAWSVRPRTGKGGNTIYF
TRBJ1-1,TRBV7-6,.,.,TGTGCCAGCAGCTTAGCCCGGAACACTGAAGCTTTCTTT,CASSLARNTEAFF
TRBJ2-5,TRBV18,.,TRBD2,TGTGCCAGCTCACTGGGACTAGCGAAAGAGACCCAGTACTTC,CASSLGLAKETQYF
TRBJ1-3,TRBV5-4,.,TRBD1,TGTGCCAGCAGCTTTATCGTTTCGGCAGGGGGCTCTGGAAACACCATATATTTT,CASSFIVSAGGSGNTIYF
TRBJ2-3,TRBV18,.,.,TGTGCCAGCTCACCACAGGAGGGCGGACGACGAGATACGCAGTATTTT,CASSPQEGGRRDTQYF
TRBJ1-1,TRBV5-1,.,TRBD1,TGCGCCAGCAGCCATTCCGGGACAGGGCCCATGAACACTGAAGCTTTCTTT,CASSHSGTGPMNTEAFF
TRBJ1-6,TRBV19,.,.,TGTGCCAGTACGTGGGCCCAGGGTGATCGTTCACCCCTCCACTTT,CASTWAQGDRSPLHF
TRBJ2-1,TRBV4-2,.,TRBD2,TGTGCCAGCAGCCCCAGCGGGATAACGGCCAATGAGCAGTTCTTC,CASSPSGITANEQFF
TRBJ1-5,TRBV28,.,.,TGTGCCAGCAGTCGGCCCGGGTCTCGAGGCAATCAGCCCCAGCATTTT,CASSRPGSRGNQPQHF
TRBJ2-5,TRBV7-6,.,TRBD2,TGTGCCAGCAGCTTAGCTGGAAGCCTAGCGGGAAACGCTGACTTC,CASSLAGSLAGNADF
TRBJ1-6,TRBV5-5,few,TRBD1,TGTGCCAGCAGCTTGAGTCAGGGGGTTTCTAATTCACCCCTCCACTTT,CASSLSQGVSNSPLHF
TRBJ2-1,TRBV15,few,TRBD2,TGTGCCACCAGCCGGGAGGGGCCCATCTACAATGAGCAGTTCTTC,CATSREGPIYNEQFF
TRBJ1-1,TRBV12-5,few,.,TGTGCTAGTGGTTTGTCGGGGTCGGCTGAAGCTTTCTTT,CASGLSGSAEAFF
TRBJ2-5,TRBV29-1,.,.,TGCAGCGTGGGACTGGGGGGAGAGACCCAGTACTTC,CSVGLGGETQYF
TRBJ2-1,TRBV5-1,.,.,TGCGCCAGCAGCTTGATCAGCGGACGCTCCTACAATGAGCAGTTCTTC,CASSLISGRSYNEQFF
TRBJ2-1,TRBV5-1,few,.,TGCGCCAGCAGCTCTGAGGGAAGAACCTCCTACAATGAGCAGTTCTTC,CASSSEGRTSYNEQFF
TRBJ1-3,TRBV5-4,.,.,TGTGCCAGCAGCTTAGACAGACGTGGAAACACCATATATTTT,CASSLDRRGNTIYF
TRBJ2-1,TRBV21-1,once,.,TGTGCCAGCAGCAAAGAGGACAGGTCCTACAATGAGCAGTTCTTC,CASSKEDRSYNEQFF
TRBJ1-6,TRBV30,.,TRBD1,TGTGCCTGGAAAGACAGGGGCTATAATTCACCCCTCCACTTT,CAWKDRGYNSPLHF
TRBJ1-4,TRBV6-1,once,TRBD1,TGTGCCAGCAGTGAATGGGGGACAGGGAATGAAAAACTGTTTTTT,CASSEWGTGNEKLFF
TRBJ2-2,TRBV30,.,.,TGTGCCTGGAGTGTATCTCCGAACACCGGGGAGCTGTTTTTT,CAWSVSPNTGELFF
TRBJ2-6,TRBV5-1,.,.,TGCGCCAGCAGTCCCCAGGGTGCTGGGGCCAACGTCCTGACTTTC,CASSPQGAGANVLTF
TRBJ1-2,TRBV7-2,.,.,TGTGCCAGCAGCTTAGTCAGGGCAGGTTCGTTCTCTGGCTACACCTTC,CASSLVRAGSFSGYTF
TRBJ2-5,TRBV7-9,.,TRBD2,TGTGCCAGCAGCTTACTAGCGGGGGGGCCTGTGGAGACCCAGTACTTC,CASSLLAGGPVETQYF
TRBJ1-3,TRBV5-1,.,.,TGCGCCAGCAGCTTAGGTTCCGGAGTCTCTGGAAACACCATGTATTTT,CASSLGSGVSGNTMYF
TRBJ1-2,TRBV5-4,.,TRBD1,TGTGCCAGCAGCGTAGGGACAGGGGGCGCTTGGGCTCTTGGCTACACCTTC,CASSVGTGGAWALGYTF
TRBJ2-1,TRBV7-6,.,TRBD2,TGTGCCAGCAGCTTAGAGAGCGGGGGATTCCATGAGCAGTTCTTC,CASSLESGGFHEQFF
TRBJ2-1,TRBV2,.,TRBD2,TGTGCCAGCAGTGATATCGGGGGAGGGCTAGCGGGGAACAATGAGCAGTTCTTC,CASSDIGGGLAGNNEQFF
TRBJ2-4,TRBV18,once,TRBD2,TGTGCCAGCTCACCAAACGGGGGGGAAAACATTCAGTACTTC,CASSPNGGENIQYF
TRBJ1-1,TRBV6-2/TRBV6-3,.,TRBD1,TGTGCCAGCAGTTTCATGGACAGGGACGCTTTCTTT,CASSFMDRDAFF
TRBJ1-2,TRBV24-1,few,.,TGTGCCACCAGTGAGGGCGCCTCGCCCTATGGCTACACCTTC,CATSEGASPYGYTF
TRBJ1-2,TRBV5-6,.,.,TGTGCCAGCAGCTTGAGTAACCAGGATTTCTATGGCTACACCTTC,CASSLSNQDFYGYTF
TRBJ1-6,TRBV6-1,.,TRBD1,TGTGCCAGCAGTGCCCGGACAGGGACCGATAATTCACCCCTCCACTTT,CASSARTGTDNSPLHF
TRBJ1-6,TRBV5-8,few,.,TGTGCCAGCAGCGAGGGGGGGGGCTTGGGAAATTCACCCCTCCACTTT,CASSEGGGLGNSPLHF
TRBJ1-1,TRBV5-1,.,TRBD1,TGCGCCAGCAGCTTCAGGGGGCGGGAGGGTGAAGCTTTCTTT,CASSFRGREGEAFF
TRBJ2-1,TRBV5-6,.,.,TGTGCCAGCAGCCTTAGGGGGAGATTCTACAATGAGCAGTTCTTC,CASSLRGRFYNEQFF
TRBJ2-2,TRBV5-6,.,.,TGTGCCAGCAGCTTGTGGAGACCCACCGGGGAGCTGTTTTTT,CASSLWRPTGELFF
TRBJ1-6,TRBV6-5,.,TRBD1,TGTGCCAGCAGTTACACAGGGGTTGATAATTCACCCCTCCACTTT,CASSYTGVDNSPLHF
TRBJ2-7,TRBV7-3,.,TRBD2,TGTGCCAGCAGCCTCGGACTAGCCTCCGAGCAGTACTTC,CASSLGLASEQYF
TRBJ1-1,TRBV28,.,.,TGTGCCAGCAGGCAGGGGTTGGCTGAAGCTTTCTTT,CASRQGLAEAFF
TRBJ2-6,TRBV5-1,.,.,TGCGCCAGCAGCCAGGCCCCGAGCTCTGGGGCCAACGTCCTGACTTTC,CASSQAPSSGANVLTF
TRBJ1-6,TRBV6-1,.,TRBD1,TGTGCCAGCAGTGATGAGGGGGCGAGTAATTCACCCCTCCACTTT,CASSDEGASNSPLHF
TRBJ1-5,TRBV6-5,few,.,TGTGCCAGCAGAATTGACAGGACTAATCAGCCCCAGCATTTT,CASRIDRTNQPQHF
TRBJ1-2,TRBV19,.,TRBD1,TGTGCCAGCAGGGGACAGGGCCGGGGCTACACCTTC,CASRGQGRGYTF
TRBJ2-7,TRBV6-5,.,.,TGTGCCAGCAGTTCGAGTATCTTCGAGCAGTACTTC,CASSSSIFEQYF
TRBJ1-1,TRBV5-5,.,TRBD1,TGTGCCAGCAGCCTGACAGGGTTTTACACTGAAGCTTTCTTT,CASSLTGFYTEAFF